The rows below give T cell receptor beta chains drawn from one sample of a study of T-cell memory formation after mild COVID-19. In TCRdb, the 5' RACE reads were re-called with MiXCR into one record per CDR3 protein. The repertoire consists of 400,000 to 500,000 distinct CDR3 sequences, with 20% to 25% occurring once and the leading ten covering 8.8%. What was sequenced was PBMCs or a T cell subset sorted from them (not recorded which). The source of these receptors is an adult woman who had mild COVID-19 (a few samples of this study predate the infection). Cell type and time point are not known. Both conserved end residues are part of each CDR3. A D gene is named only where the DNA matches it firmly. Where a row states a size, it is once, few, many or the class of an expanded clone; other rows omit it.

clone_size	v_call	j_call	d_call	cdr3_nt	cdr3_aa
NA	TRBV5-1	TRBJ1-4	NA	TGCGCCAGCAGCTTGGGCCCAGCAGGGGTCGAAAAACTGTTTTTT	CASSLGPAGVEKLFF
few	TRBV12-3/TRBV12-4	TRBJ1-1	TRBD1	TGTGCCAGCAGGCAAGGGGGCTCGATGAACACTGAAGCTTTCTTT	CASRQGGSMNTEAFF
many	TRBV20-1	TRBJ2-7	NA	TGCAGTGCTAGAGGGACAGCTGCCGGCTACGAGCAGTACTTC	CSARGTAAGYEQYF
NA	TRBV12-3/TRBV12-4	TRBJ2-7	NA	TGTGCCAGCAGTGGGCCCAGGGGTGGGTACGAGCAGTACTTC	CASSGPRGGYEQYF
few	TRBV3-1	TRBJ2-7	TRBD1	TGTGCCAGCAGCCCCACAGACAGGGGGGCCTACGAGCAGTACTTC	CASSPTDRGAYEQYF
NA	TRBV12-3/TRBV12-4	TRBJ2-2	NA	TGTGCCAGCAGATTACTAGGGGGGACCGGGGAGCTGTTTTTT	CASRLLGGTGELFF
NA	TRBV5-8	TRBJ2-2	NA	TGTGCCAGCAGCATACAGGCAATGTACACCGGGGAGCTGTTTTTT	CASSIQAMYTGELFF
NA	TRBV18	TRBJ2-1	NA	TGTGCCAGCTCACCAATGGGAGCGGGCTCCTACAATGAGCAGTTCTTC	CASSPMGAGSYNEQFF
many	TRBV5-1	TRBJ1-1	NA	TGTGCCAGCAGTCTTCGGACGGGGAACACTGAAGCTTTCTTT	CASSLRTGNTEAFF
NA	TRBV18	TRBJ2-3	TRBD2	TGTGCCAGCTCAACCGACTTAGCGGGGTTATCAGATACGCAGTATTTT	CASSTDLAGLSDTQYF
NA	TRBV7-6	TRBJ2-1	NA	TGTGCCAGCAGCCTCAGGGAGCGATCCTACAATGAGCAGTTCTTC	CASSLRERSYNEQFF
few	TRBV4-3	TRBJ2-7	NA	TGCGCCAGCAGCCAAGACGGGGGAGGCACCTACGAGCAGTACTTC	CASSQDGGGTYEQYF
many	TRBV7-9	TRBJ2-3	NA	TGTGCCAGCAGCGGACAGTCTTACACAGATACGCAGTATTTT	CASSGQSYTDTQYF
NA	TRBV5-1	TRBJ2-6	NA	TGCGCCAGCAGCTTGGCCGACTACTCTGGGGCCAACGTCCTGACTTTC	CASSLADYSGANVLTF
NA	TRBV6-6	TRBJ2-5	NA	TGTGCCAGCAAAAAGTTTGAAGAGACCCAGTACTTC	CASKKFEETQYF
NA	TRBV20-1	TRBJ2-1	NA	TGCAGTGCTAGACCCTGGGGGGAGCAGTTCTTC	CSARPWGEQFF
few	TRBV30	TRBJ2-7	TRBD1	TGTGCCTGGAGCGCAGGACAGGGGGGCGAGCAGTACTTC	CAWSAGQGGEQYF
NA	TRBV4-1	TRBJ2-1	NA	TGCGCCAGCAGCCAATATCCAGCGGTTAATGAGCATTTCTTC	CASSQYPAVNEHFF
NA	TRBV20-1	TRBJ2-3	NA	TGCAGTGCTAGAGTTAGACCCACCCAAACGTTCACAGATACGCAGTATTTT	CSARVRPTQTFTDTQYF
few	TRBV25-1	TRBJ1-2	NA	TGTGCCAGCATCGGCGGATCAGGCTATGGCTACACCTTC	CASIGGSGYGYTF
few	TRBV7-2	TRBJ2-7	TRBD2	TGTGCCAGCAGCTTTGCCCCAGCGGGAGGGGGACGTGAGCAGTACTTC	CASSFAPAGGGREQYF
once	TRBV20-1	TRBJ2-3	NA	TGCAGTGCTTTCGAAGGGACTCCCCCCACAGATACGCAGTATTTT	CSAFEGTPPTDTQYF
NA	TRBV3-1	TRBJ2-7	TRBD2	TGTGCCAGCAGCCAAGTAGGGCGGGGGGTCTACGAGCAGTACTTC	CASSQVGRGVYEQYF
NA	TRBV29-1	TRBJ2-1	TRBD2	TGCAGCGTTGCGGGGACTAGCGGGATGGACAATGAGCAGTTCTTC	CSVAGTSGMDNEQFF
NA	TRBV5-5	TRBJ2-7	NA	TGTGCCAGCAGCTTGGGACTTCAACCCTACGAGCAGTACTTC	CASSLGLQPYEQYF
NA	TRBV5-5	TRBJ1-1	TRBD1	TGTGCCAGCAGCGGACACAGGGGAGGCTCTGAAGCTTTCTTT	CASSGHRGGSEAFF
few	TRBV2	TRBJ2-1	NA	TGTGCCAGCAGTGACGGAACGGGGGAGTACAATGAGCAGTTCTTC	CASSDGTGEYNEQFF
NA	TRBV5-1	TRBJ2-7	NA	TGCGCCAGCAACAGAGGGGGGTTCGAGCAGTACTTC	CASNRGGFEQYF
NA	TRBV20-1	TRBJ2-6	NA	TGCAGTGCTCTCGTCACCTCTGGGGCCAACGTCCTGACTTTC	CSALVTSGANVLTF
NA	TRBV7-9	TRBJ1-6	NA	TGTGCCAGCAGCTTAGGGCAGGGGTTCTATAATTCACCCCTCCACTTT	CASSLGQGFYNSPLHF
NA	TRBV12-3/TRBV12-4	TRBJ1-2	NA	TGTGCCAGCAGTTTGGTCCAGGGGACTAACTATGGCTACACCTTC	CASSLVQGTNYGYTF
NA	TRBV29-1	TRBJ2-5	TRBD2	TGCAGCGTTGAAGAAGGGACTAGCGGAGAGACCCAGTACTTC	CSVEEGTSGETQYF
NA	TRBV6-1	TRBJ1-1	TRBD1	TGTGCCAGCAGTGAATTTGAGGACTCAGAGACAGGGGGCACTGAAGCTTTCTTT	CASSEFEDSETGGTEAFF
NA	TRBV20-1	TRBJ2-7	NA	TGCAGTGCTAGTGTCCTAGCGCGGACCTACGAGCAGTACTTC	CSASVLARTYEQYF
NA	TRBV19	TRBJ1-5	NA	TGTGCCAGTAGGGACAGCCGCAATCAGCCCCAGCATTTT	CASRDSRNQPQHF
medium-sized	TRBV10-3	TRBJ1-1	NA	TGTGCCATCAGTGAGTCCCGGACAGCGGGCGGCACTGAAGCTTTCTTT	CAISESRTAGGTEAFF
few	TRBV12-3/TRBV12-4	TRBJ2-3	NA	TGTGCCAGCAGCCCGGGGGCGGCGAGCACAGATACGCAGTATTTT	CASSPGAASTDTQYF
NA	TRBV6-5	TRBJ1-2	NA	TGTGCCAGCAGTTACTCGTACGGAAACTATGGCTACACCTTC	CASSYSYGNYGYTF
NA	TRBV7-9	TRBJ2-1	NA	TGTGCCAGCAGCCCCGGGACCTCAAGGTCCTACAATGAGCAGTTCTTC	CASSPGTSRSYNEQFF
NA	TRBV9	TRBJ2-3	NA	TGTGCCAGCAGCGTAGGTGGGCCCACAGATACGCAGTATTTT	CASSVGGPTDTQYF
many	TRBV27	TRBJ2-2	TRBD1	TGTGCCAGCACCAGGACAGGGGGCAGTCTAATCACCGGGGAGCTGTTTTTT	CASTRTGGSLITGELFF
NA	TRBV10-3	TRBJ2-7	TRBD1	TGTGCCATCAGATCGGGACAGGGAGGGGAGCAGTACTTC	CAIRSGQGGEQYF
NA	TRBV5-5	TRBJ2-7	NA	TGTGCCAGCAGCTTGTCAATCTACGAGCAGTACTTC	CASSLSIYEQYF
many	TRBV20-1	TRBJ2-7	TRBD1	TGCAGTGCTCCCTTGACCGGCCGGGACAGGGCTTCCTACGAGCAGTACTTC	CSAPLTGRDRASYEQYF
NA	TRBV6-6	TRBJ2-3	TRBD2	TGTGCCAGCAGTTACTCGCCTCGCGGGGGGACACTCACAGATACGCAGTATTTT	CASSYSPRGGTLTDTQYF
NA	TRBV5-5	TRBJ1-1	TRBD1	TGTGCCAGCAGCTTGTTCGGGACAGCGAACACTGAAGCTTTCTTT	CASSLFGTANTEAFF
few	TRBV7-9	TRBJ2-1	NA	TGTGCCAGCAGCGCCCGTCAGCCCCAGCAGTTCTTC	CASSARQPQQFF
NA	TRBV5-6	TRBJ2-3	NA	TGTGCCAGCAGCGTAGGTCGGGTTGATACGCAGTATTTT	CASSVGRVDTQYF
few	TRBV27	TRBJ1-1	TRBD1	TGTGCCAGCAGTTTCAATCAGGGGGGGAACACTGAAGCTTTCTTT	CASSFNQGGNTEAFF
NA	TRBV6-2/TRBV6-3	TRBJ2-7	TRBD2	TGTGCCAGCCGCGGGAGGGCCAGAGGCGAGCAGTACTTC	CASRGRARGEQYF
NA	TRBV7-9	TRBJ1-2	NA	TGTGCCAGCAGCGCCCGGACGGGAAACTATGGCTACACCTTC	CASSARTGNYGYTF
once	TRBV7-2	TRBJ2-1	TRBD1	TGTGCCAGCAGCGCCCGGGACAGAAGTATACTCCTATACAATGAGCAGTTCTTC	CASSARDRSILLYNEQFF
few	TRBV6-4	TRBJ2-3	TRBD2	TGTGCCAGCAGTGGAGTTAGCGGGGGCACAGATACGCAGTATTTT	CASSGVSGGTDTQYF
NA	TRBV7-6	TRBJ2-6	NA	TGTGCCAGCAGCTTAGCGGCAGGGCCCAGCTCTGGGGCCAACGTCCTGACTTTC	CASSLAAGPSSGANVLTF